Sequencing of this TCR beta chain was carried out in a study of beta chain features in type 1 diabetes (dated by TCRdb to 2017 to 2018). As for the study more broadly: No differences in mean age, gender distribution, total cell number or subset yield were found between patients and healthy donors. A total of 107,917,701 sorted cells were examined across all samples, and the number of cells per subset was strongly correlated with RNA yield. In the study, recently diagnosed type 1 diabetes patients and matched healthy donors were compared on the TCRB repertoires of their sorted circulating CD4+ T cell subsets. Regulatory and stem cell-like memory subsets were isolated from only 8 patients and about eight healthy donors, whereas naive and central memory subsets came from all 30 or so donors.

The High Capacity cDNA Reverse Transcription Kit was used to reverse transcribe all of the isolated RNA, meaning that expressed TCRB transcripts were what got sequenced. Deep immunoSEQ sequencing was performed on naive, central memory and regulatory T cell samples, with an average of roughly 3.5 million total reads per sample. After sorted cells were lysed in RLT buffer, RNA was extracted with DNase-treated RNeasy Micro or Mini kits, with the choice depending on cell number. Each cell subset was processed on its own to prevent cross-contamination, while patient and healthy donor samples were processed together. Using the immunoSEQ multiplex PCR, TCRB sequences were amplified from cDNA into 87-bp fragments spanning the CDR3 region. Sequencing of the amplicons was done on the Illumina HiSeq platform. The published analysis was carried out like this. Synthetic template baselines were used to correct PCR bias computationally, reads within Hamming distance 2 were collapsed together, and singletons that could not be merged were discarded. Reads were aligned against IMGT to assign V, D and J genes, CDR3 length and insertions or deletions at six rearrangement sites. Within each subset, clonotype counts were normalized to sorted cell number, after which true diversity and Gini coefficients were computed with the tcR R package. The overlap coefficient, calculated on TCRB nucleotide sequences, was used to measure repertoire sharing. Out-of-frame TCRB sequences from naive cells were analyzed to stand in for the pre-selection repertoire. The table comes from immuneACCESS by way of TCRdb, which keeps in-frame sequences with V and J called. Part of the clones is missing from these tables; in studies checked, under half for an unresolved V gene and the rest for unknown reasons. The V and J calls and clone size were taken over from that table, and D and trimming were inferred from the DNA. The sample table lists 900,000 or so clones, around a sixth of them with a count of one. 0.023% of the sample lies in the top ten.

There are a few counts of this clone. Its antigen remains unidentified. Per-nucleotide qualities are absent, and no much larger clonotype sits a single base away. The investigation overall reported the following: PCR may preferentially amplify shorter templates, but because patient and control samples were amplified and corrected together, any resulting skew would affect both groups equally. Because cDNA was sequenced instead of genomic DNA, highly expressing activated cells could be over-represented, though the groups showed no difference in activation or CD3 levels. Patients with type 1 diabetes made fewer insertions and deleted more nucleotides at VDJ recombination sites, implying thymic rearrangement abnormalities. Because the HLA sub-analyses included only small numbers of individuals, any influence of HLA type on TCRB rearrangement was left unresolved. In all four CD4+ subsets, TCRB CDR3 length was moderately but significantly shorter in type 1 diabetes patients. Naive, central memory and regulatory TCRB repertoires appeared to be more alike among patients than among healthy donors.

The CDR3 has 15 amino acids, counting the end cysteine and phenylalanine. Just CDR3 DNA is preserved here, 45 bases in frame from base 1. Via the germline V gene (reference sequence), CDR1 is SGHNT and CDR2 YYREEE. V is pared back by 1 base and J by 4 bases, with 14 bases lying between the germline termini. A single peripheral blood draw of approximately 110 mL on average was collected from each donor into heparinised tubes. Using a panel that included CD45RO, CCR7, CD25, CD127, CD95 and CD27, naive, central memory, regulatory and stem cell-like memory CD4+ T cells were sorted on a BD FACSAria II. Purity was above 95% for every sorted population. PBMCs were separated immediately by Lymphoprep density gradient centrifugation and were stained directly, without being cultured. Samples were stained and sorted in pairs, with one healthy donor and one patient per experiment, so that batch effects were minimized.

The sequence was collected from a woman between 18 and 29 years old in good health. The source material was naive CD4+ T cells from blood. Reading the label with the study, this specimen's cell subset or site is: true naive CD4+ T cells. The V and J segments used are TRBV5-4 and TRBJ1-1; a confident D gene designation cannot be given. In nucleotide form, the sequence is TGTGCCAGCAGCTTGATCGGGGTCGCGGGCACTGAAGCTTTCTTT. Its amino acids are CASSLIGVAGTEAFF.